This T cell receptor (beta chain) was found in a study of OX40 agonist ivuxolimab in advanced cancers. A note on this clone: No antigen is known for it.

General study points: It was also the case that some nonresponders had low normalized T-cell clonal expansion.

The CDR3 has 13 amino acids. Losses at the gene ends were 6 bases for V and 3 bases for J; bases not matched to a gene: 4. Per germline, CDR1 SQVTM and CDR2 ANQGSEA. Libraries were prepared by immunoSEQ multiplex PCR; TCRdb keeps only in-frame clonotypes and omits some of them. Of approximately 84,000 clones listed, over 80% are singletons. Source: CD4+ or CD8+ T cells sorted from blood, taken in a trial of the OX40 agonist ivuxolimab. The chain recombines TRBV29-1 with TRBJ2-1, with TRBD2 matching over 8 bases. The sequence was obtained from an adult with an advanced solid tumor such as melanoma, head and neck, liver or kidney cancer. The CDR3 nucleotides read TGCAGCGTCGGGACTAGGGGCTACAATGAGCAGTTCTTC. Translating gives CSVGTRGYNEQFF.